This T cell receptor beta chain derives from a study of Graves' ophthalmopathy and Graves' hyperthyroidism. Study-wide points: Blood also held most thyroid clonotypes expanded above 0.001 frequency.

As for this clonotype: The antigen remains unidentified.

Patients newly diagnosed with hyperthyroidism, under 2 months' duration, were aged 18 to 65, the study reports. The authors diagnosed from clinical symptoms, serum thyroxine, TRAb, thyroid ultrasound and orbital computed tomography. Germline V gives CDR1 DFQATT, CDR2 SNEGSKA (reference sequence). J gave up 8 bases and V 3 bases, and 3 bases lay outside the gene matches. The CDR3 totals 12 residues. RNA served as the template for amplifying TCR beta CDR3 regions. RT-PCR was first run with HTBI primers, then multiplex PCR in a second round. Using its own MiXCR run on the multiplex PCR reads, TCRdb lists one record per CDR3 protein. Here the sample spans roughly 600,000 distinct CDR3 sequences, under 40% being singletons.

V is TRBV20-1 and J is TRBJ1-4; TRBD1 matches at 7 bases. The clonotype comes from an adult man with Graves' hyperthyroidism. Sequenced: peripheral blood or thyroid tissue (not recorded which). The CDR3 reads CSARTGSEKLFF. CDR3 DNA: TGCAGTGCTAGGACAGGGAGCGAAAAACTGTTTTTT.